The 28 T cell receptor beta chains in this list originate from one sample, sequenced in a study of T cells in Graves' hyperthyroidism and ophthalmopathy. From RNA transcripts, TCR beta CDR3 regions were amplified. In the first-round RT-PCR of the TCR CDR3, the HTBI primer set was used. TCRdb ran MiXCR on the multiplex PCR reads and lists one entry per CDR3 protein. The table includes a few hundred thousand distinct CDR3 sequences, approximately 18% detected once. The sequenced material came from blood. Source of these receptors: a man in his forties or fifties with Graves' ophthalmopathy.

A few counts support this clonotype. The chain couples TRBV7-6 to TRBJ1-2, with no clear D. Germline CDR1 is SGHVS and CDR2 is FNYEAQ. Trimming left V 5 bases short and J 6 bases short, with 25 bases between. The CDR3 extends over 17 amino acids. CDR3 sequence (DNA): TGTGCCAGCAGCCCCTATCCTGCGTTTTCAGGCACTAATGGCTACACCTTC. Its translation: CASSPYPAFSGTNGYTF.

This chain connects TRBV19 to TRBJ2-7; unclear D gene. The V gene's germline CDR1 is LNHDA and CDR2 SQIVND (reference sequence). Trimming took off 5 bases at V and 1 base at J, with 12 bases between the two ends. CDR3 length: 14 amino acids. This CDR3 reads CASSPGIKSYEQYF. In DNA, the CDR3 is TGTGCCAGTAGTCCAGGTATTAAATCCTACGAGCAGTACTTC.

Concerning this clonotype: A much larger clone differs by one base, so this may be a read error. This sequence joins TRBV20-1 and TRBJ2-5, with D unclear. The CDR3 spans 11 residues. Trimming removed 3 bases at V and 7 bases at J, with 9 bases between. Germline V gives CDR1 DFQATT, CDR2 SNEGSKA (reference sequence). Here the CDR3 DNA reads TGCAGTGCTAGGAAGGGTGTGACCCAGTACTTC. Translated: CSARKGVTQYF.

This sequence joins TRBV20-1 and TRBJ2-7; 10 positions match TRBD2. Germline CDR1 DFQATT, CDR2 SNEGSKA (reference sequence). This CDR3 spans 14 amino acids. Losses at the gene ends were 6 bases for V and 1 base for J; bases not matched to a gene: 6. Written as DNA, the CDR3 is TGCAGTGCCCCCCGGACTAGCGGATCCTACGAGCAGTACTTC. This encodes CSAPRTSGSYEQYF.

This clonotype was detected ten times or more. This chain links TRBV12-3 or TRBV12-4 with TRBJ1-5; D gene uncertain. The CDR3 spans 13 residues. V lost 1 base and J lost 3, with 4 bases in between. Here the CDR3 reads CASSLVSNQPQHF. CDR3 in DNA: TGTGCCAGCAGTTTAGTTTCCAATCAGCCCCAGCATTTT.

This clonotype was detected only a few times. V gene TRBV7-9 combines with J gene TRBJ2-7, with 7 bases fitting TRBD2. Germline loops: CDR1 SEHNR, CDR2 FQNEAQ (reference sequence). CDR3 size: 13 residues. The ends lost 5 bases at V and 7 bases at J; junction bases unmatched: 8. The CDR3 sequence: CASSEGPGREQYF. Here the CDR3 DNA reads TGTGCCAGCAGCGAAGGACCCGGGAGGGAGCAGTACTTC. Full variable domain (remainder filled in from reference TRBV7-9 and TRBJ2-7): DTGVSQNPRHKITKRGQNVTFRCDPISEHNRLYWYRQTLGQGPEFLTYFQNEAQLEKSRLLSDRFSAERPKGSFSTLEIQRTEQGDSAMYLCASSEGPGREQYFGPGTRLTVT.

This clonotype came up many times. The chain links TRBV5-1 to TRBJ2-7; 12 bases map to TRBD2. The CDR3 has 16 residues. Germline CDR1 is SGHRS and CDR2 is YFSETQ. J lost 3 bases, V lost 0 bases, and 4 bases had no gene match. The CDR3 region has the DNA TGCGCCAGCAGCTTGGGACTAGCGGGAGCCAGCTACGAGCAGTACTTC. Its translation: CASSLGLAGASYEQYF.

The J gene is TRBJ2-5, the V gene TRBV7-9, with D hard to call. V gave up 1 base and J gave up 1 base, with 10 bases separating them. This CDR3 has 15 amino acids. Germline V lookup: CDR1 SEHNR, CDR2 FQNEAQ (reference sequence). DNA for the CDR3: TGTGCCAGCAGCTTAGGGCAGGCTGTCCAAGAGACCCAGTACTTC. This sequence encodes CASSLGQAVQETQYF.

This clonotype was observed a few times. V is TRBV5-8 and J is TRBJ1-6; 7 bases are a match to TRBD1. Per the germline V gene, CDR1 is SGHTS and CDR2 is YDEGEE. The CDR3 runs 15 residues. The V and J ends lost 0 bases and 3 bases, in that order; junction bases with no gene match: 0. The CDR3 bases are TGTGCCAGCAGCTTGGACAGGGGCTATAATTCACCCCTCCACTTT. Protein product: CASSLDRGYNSPLHF.

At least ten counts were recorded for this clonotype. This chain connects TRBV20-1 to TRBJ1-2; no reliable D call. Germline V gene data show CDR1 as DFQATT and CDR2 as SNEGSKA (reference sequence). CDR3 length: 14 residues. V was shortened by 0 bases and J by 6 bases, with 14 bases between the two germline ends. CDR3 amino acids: CSAREDVSMDGYTF. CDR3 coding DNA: TGCAGTGCTAGAGAGGACGTAAGCATGGATGGCTACACCTTC.

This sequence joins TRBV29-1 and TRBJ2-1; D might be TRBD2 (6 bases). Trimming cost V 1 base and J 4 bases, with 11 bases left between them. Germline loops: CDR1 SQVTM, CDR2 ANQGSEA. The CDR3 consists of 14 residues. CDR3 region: CSVEGKGRYNEQFF. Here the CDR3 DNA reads TGCAGCGTTGAAGGAAAAGGGAGGTACAATGAGCAGTTCTTC.

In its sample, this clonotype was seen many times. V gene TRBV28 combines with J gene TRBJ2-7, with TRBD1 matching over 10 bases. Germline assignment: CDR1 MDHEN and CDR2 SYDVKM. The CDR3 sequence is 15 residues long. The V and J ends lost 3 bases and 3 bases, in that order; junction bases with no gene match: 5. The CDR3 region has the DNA TGTGCCAGCAGTTTGACGGGACAGGGGAACTACGAGCAGTACTTC. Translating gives CASSLTGQGNYEQYF.

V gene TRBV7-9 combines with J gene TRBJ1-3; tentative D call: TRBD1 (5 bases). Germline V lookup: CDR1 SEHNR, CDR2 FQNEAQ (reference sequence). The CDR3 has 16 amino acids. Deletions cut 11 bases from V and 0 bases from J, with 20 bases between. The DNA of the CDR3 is TGTGCCTTTCCCCCCCCGGGGGACCCCTCTGGAAACACCATATATTTT. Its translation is CAFPPPGDPSGNTIYF.

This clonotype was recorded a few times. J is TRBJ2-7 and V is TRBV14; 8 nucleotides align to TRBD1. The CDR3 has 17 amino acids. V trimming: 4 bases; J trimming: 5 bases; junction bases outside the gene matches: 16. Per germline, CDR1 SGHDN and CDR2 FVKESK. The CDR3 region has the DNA TGTGCCAGCAGCCGCCGTGCAGCAGGACAGGGTTTCAACGAGCAGTACTTC. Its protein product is CASSRRAAGQGFNEQYF.

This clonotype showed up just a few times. The CDR3 DNA reads as TGCAGTGCGGATATGACTAGCGGGAGCAATGAGCAGTTCTTC. This translates into CSADMTSGSNEQFF. This sequence joins TRBV20-1 and TRBJ2-1, with TRBD2 matching over 12 bases. The V gene end was trimmed by 6 bases and the J gene end by 6 bases; junction bases not matched to a gene: 6. Germline V gene sequence: CDR1 DFQATT, CDR2 SNEGSKA (reference sequence). This CDR3 contains 14 residues.

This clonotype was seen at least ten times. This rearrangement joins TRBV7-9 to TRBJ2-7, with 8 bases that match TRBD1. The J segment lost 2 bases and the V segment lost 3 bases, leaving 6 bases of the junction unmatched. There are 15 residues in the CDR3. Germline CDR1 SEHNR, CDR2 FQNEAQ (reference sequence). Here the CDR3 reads CASSLSSRGPYEQYF. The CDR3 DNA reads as TGTGCCAGCAGCTTGAGTAGCAGGGGGCCCTACGAGCAGTACTTC.

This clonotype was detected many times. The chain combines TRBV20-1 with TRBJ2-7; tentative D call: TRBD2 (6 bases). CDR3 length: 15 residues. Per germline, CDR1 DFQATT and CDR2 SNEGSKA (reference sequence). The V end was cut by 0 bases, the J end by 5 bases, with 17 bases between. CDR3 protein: CSARDQGSGSNEQYF. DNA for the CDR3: TGCAGTGCTAGAGATCAGGGTAGCGGTTCAAACGAGCAGTACTTC.

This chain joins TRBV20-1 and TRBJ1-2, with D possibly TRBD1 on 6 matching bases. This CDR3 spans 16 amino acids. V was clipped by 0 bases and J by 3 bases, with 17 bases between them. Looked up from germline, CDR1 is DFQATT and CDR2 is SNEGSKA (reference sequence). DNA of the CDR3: TGCAGTGCTAGAGAGATAGCGGGGGCGCAAGACTATGGCTACACCTTC. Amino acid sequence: CSAREIAGAQDYGYTF.

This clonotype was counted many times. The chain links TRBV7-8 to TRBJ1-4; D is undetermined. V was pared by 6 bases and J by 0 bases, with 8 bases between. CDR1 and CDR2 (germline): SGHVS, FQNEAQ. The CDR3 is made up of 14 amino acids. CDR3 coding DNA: TGTGCCAGCAGTCCGGTCGCAACTAATGAAAAACTGTTTTTT. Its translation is CASSPVATNEKLFF. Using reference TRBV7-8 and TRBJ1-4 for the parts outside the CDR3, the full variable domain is GAGVSQSPRYKVAKRGQDVALRCDPISGHVSLFWYQQALGQGPEFLTYFQNEAQLDKSGLPSDRFFAERPEGSVSTLKIQRTQQEDSAVYLCASSPVATNEKLFFGSGTQLSVL.

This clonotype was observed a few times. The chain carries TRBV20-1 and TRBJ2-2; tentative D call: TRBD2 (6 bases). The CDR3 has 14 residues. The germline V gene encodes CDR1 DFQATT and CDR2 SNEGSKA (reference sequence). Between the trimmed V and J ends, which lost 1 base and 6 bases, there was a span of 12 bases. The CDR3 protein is CSARVPTGAGELFF. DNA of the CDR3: TGCAGTGCTAGAGTCCCGACGGGGGCCGGGGAGCTGTTTTTT.

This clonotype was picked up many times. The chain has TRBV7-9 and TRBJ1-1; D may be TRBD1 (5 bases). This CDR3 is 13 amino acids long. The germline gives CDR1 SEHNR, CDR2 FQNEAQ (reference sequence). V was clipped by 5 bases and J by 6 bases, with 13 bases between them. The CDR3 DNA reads TGTGCCAGCAGCCCCTCAAGGGGAGCTGAAGCTTTCTTT. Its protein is CASSPSRGAEAFF.

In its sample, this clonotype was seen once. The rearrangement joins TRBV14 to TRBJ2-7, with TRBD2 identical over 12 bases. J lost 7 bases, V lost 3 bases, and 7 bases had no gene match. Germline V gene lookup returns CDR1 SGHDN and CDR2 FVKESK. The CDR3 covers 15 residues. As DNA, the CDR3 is TGTGCCAGCAGCCACGCGGGACTAGCGGGCAGGGAGCAGTACTTC. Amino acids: CASSHAGLAGREQYF.

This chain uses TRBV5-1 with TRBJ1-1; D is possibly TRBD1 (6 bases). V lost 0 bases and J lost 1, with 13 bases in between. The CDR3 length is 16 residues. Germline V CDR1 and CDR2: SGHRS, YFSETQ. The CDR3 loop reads CASSLEQGGGNTEAFF. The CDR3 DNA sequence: TGCGCCAGCAGCTTGGAGCAGGGAGGGGGGAACACTGAAGCTTTCTTT.

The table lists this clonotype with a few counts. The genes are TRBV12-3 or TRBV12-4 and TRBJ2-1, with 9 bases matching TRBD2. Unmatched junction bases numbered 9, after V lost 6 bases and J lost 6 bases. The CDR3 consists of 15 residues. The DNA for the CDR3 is TGTGCCAGCAGCTTTCCGGGACTAGCTTTCAATGAGCAGTTCTTC. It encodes CASSFPGLAFNEQFF.

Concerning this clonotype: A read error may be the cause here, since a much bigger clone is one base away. In nucleotides, the CDR3 is TGTGCCAGCAGCTTATTCGGGGGGACTGAAGCTTCCTTT. This encodes CASSLFGGTEASF. V usage is TRBV11-1 and J usage is TRBJ1-1, with a tentative D call TRBD1 (5 bases). The CDR3 length is 13 residues. The germline V gene encodes CDR1 SGHAT and CDR2 FQDESV (reference sequence).

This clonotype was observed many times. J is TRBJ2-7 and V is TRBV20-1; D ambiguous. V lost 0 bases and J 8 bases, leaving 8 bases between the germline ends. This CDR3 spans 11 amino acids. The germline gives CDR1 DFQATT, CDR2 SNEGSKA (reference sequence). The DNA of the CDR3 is TGCAGTGCTAGAGATCAGAGGAAGCAGTACTTC. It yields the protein CSARDQRKQYF.

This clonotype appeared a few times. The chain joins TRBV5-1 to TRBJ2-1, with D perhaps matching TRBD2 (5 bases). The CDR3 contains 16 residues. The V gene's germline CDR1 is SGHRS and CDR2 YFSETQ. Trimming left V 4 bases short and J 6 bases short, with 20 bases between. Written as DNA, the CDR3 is TGCGCCAGCAGCCCCGATGGTAGTACGGCGGGCAATGAGCAGTTCTTC. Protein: CASSPDGSTAGNEQFF.

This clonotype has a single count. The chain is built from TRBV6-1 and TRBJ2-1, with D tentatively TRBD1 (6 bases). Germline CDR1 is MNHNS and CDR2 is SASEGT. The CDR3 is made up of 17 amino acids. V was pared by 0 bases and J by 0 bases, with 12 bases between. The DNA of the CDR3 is TGTGCCAGCAGTGAAGCAGCAGGGGCCTTCTCCTACAATGAGCAGTTCTTC. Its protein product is CASSEAAGAFSYNEQFF.